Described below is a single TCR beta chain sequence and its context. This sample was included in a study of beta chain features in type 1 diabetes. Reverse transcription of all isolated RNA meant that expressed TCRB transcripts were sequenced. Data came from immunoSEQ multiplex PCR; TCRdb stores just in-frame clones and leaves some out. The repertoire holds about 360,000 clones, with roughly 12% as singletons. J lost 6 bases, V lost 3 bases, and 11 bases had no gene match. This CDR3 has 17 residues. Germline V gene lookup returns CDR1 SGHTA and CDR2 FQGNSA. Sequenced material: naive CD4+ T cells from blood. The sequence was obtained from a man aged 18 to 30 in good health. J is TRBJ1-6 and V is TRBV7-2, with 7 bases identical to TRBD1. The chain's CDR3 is CASSFTTGNKANSPLHF. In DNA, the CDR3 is TGTGCCAGCAGCTTCACGACAGGGAATAAAGCTAATTCACCCCTCCACTTT.